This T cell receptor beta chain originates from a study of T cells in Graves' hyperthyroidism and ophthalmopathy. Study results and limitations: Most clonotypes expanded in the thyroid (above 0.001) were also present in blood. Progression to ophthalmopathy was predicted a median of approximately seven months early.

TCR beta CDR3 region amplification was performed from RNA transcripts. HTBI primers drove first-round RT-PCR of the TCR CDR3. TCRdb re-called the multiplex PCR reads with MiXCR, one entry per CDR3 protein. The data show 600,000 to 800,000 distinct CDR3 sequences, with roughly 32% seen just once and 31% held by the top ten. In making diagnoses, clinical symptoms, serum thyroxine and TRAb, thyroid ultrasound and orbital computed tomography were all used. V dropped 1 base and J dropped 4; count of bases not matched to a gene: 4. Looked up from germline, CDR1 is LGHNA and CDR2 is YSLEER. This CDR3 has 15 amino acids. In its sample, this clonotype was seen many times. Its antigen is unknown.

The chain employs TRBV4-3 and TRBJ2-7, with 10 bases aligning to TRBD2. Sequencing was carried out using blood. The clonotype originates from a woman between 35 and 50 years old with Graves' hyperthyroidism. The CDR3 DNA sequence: TGCGCCAGCAGCCAAGGAGCGGGAGGGCCTTACGAGCAGTACTTC. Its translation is CASSQGAGGPYEQYF.